This TCR beta chain appears in the sequencing data of a study of shared clonotypes between healthy human individuals. Study-level background: Donors had three CD4 naive, three CD4 memory, two CD8 naive and one CD8 memory plate apiece. General study points: Across a handful of donors, naive CD4 shared about 5%, naive CD8 under 4%, memory CD4 roughly 2.2%, memory CD8 over 0.3%.

Only in-frame clones appear in the TCRdb table, and some are missing; sequencing was by immunoSEQ multiplex PCR. The data hold roughly 100,000 clones, with 65% to 75% observed a single time. All of the donors resided in Nashville, Tennessee, and each was a Caucasian adult. A remark on this clone: As yet, its antigen is unknown.

Trimming removed 0 bases at V and 0 bases at J, with 9 bases between. Germline V gene lookup returns CDR1 SEHNR and CDR2 FQNEAQ (reference sequence). The length of the CDR3 is 16 residues. Source material: memory CD8+ T cells sorted from blood. Noted subset: CD45RO+ cells pooled with CCR7-negative TemRA cells. The receptor's source is a woman aged 25 to 45 in good health. V gene TRBV7-9 combines with J gene TRBJ1-5; D is possibly TRBD1 (5 bases). CDR3 sequence reads: CASSLASGSSNQPQHF. DNA of the CDR3: TGTGCCAGCAGCTTAGCGTCAGGGAGTAGCAATCAGCCCCAGCATTTT.